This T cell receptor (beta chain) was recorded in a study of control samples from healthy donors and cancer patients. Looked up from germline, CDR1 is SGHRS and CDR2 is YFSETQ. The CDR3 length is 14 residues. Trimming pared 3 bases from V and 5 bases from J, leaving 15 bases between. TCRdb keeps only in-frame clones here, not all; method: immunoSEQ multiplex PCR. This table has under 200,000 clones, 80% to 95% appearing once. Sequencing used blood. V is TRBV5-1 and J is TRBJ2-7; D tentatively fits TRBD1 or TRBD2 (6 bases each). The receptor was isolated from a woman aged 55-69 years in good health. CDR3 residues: CASSSRGGPNEQYF. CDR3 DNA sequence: TGCGCCAGCAGCTCCAGAGGGGGGCCCAACGAGCAGTACTTC. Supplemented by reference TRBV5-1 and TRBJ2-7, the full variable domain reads KAGVTQTPRYLIKTRGQQVTLSCSPISGHRSVSWYQQTPGQGLQFLFEYFSETQRNKGNFPGRFSGRQFSNSRSEMNVSTLELGDSALYLCASSSRGGPNEQYFGPGTRLTVT.